This entry is about one T cell receptor beta chain. The clone's antigen remains unknown. No base quality information exists; no much larger clone differs at one position. This sample was included in a study of vaccination and CD4 T cells after COVID-19 (dated by TCRdb to between 2021 and 2024). Background for the entire study: Every convalescent patient had a positive nasal swab PCR test for SARS-CoV-2, with mild disease in nine patients and severe disease in one. Post-COVID blood samples from convalescent patients were collected a median of roughly 100 days after diagnosis, with a range of 35 to 161 days. In under 13 COVID-19 convalescent patients and a few infection-naive healthy vaccine recipients, researchers compared the spike-specific CD4+ TCR repertoire from before mRNA vaccination with the repertoire from after. The time from the second vaccine dose to post-vaccine blood sampling had a median of roughly 79 days and ranged from roughly 13 to 241 days. Six males and four females were included in the convalescent cohort, with two Hispanic individuals, seven Caucasians, two Asians and one multiracial person represented. The cultures were stimulated with overlapping spike peptide pools from SARS-CoV-2 and from the common cold coronaviruses HCoV-NL63, HCoV-OC43 and HCoV-229E. In control cultures, a CEFX viral epitope pool was used as positive control, an HIV-1 Nef peptide pool was used as negative control, or no peptide was added. Participants got two doses of the Pfizer-BioNTech BNT162b2 vaccine (n=8) or two doses of the Moderna mRNA-1273 vaccine (n=2).

General conclusions and limits of the study: Relatively few convalescent patients were included in the study, and early timepoints after natural infection were not analyzed. In convalescent patients, a median roughly 85% of post-vaccine SARS-CoV-2-reactive clones were detected only after vaccination, suggesting vaccine-specific priming. In convalescent patients, nearly all vaccine-specific clones (304 of 307) were found to be mono-reactive for SARS-CoV-2 spike rather than cross-reactive with common cold coronaviruses. The median number of SARS-CoV-2-reactive clonotypes rose from under 25 after infection to roughly 38 after vaccination, but the change was not significant.

The treatment or condition label, as the study defines it: roughly 10-day PBMC culture with coronavirus spike peptide pools or control peptides (ViraFEST assay). The ViraFEST assay, used in the study, expanded antigen-specific T cells with peptide pools and then identified the expanded clonotypes through TCR sequencing. Positive SARS-CoV-2 PCR tests in the convalescent patients dated from March to December 2020, before Alpha, Beta and Delta variants emerged in the United States. Approximately 1.8 million PBMCs per well were cultured in IMDM with about 5% human AB serum and approximately 9.1 IU/ml IL-2, plus 10 ug/ml peptide pools. Half of the culture medium was replaced with fresh IL-2-containing medium on days 3 and 7. After approximately 10 days of culture, CD4+ T cells were isolated by negative selection using the EasySep CD4+ T cell isolation kit. PBMCs were separated from whole blood using Ficoll-Paque Plus gradient centrifugation and then either used fresh or cryopreserved at -140C. In general, triplicate wells were set up for every culture condition.

Libraries were built with PCR. DNA from cultured CD4+ T cells was subjected to TCR sequencing with the Oncomine TCR Beta short-read assay at the Johns Hopkins FTIC core. Genomic DNA was extracted from the cultured CD4+ T cells with the QIAamp micro DNA kit. Oncomine TCR Beta libraries made from cultured CD4+ T cells were pooled using unique dual indexes and sequenced on an Illumina iSeq 100. Per the original workflow: Non-productive sequences were removed, and CDR3s not starting with C, not ending with F or W, or shorter than 7 amino acids were discarded. The MANAFEST web application identified antigen-specific clonotypes by comparing peptide-stimulated wells against reference wells and other culture wells. To be called positive, a clone needed an FDR below 0.05, an odds ratio above 5, and a productive frequency above 0.1% in at least two of three replicate wells. Cross-reactive clonotypes were defined as significantly expanded in both SARS-CoV-2 spike wells and at least one common cold coronavirus spike condition. Levenshtein distances (stringdist) and unrooted phylogenetic trees (ape) in R version 3.6.1 were used to assess CDR3 homology. The public reads were quality trimmed at Q25 with fastp and then assembled into clones with MiXCR by TCRdb, keeping productive beta chains. Records with the same CDR3 protein are collapsed into one entry carrying the most frequent genes and DNA. TCRdb's processing, not the authors', yielded these V and J calls. Here the sample has roughly 15,000 distinct CDR3 sequences; 28% occur a single time. The biggest ten clones account for 17% of the sample.

CDR1 DFQATT and CDR2 SNEGSKA are derived from the germline V gene (reference sequence). V loses 0 bases at its end and J loses 8 bases; junction bases beyond the gene matches: 12. From the cysteine through the phenylalanine, the CDR3 covers 15 amino acids. Here the CDR3 DNA is all that survives: 45 bases in frame from base 1. The sample consisted of cultured CD4+ T cells from blood. The chain is encoded by TRBV20-1 joined to TRBJ1-2; the junction holds 7 bases that match TRBD1. This clonotype was obtained from a human donor with COVID-19. The nucleotide sequence reads as follows: TGCAGTGCTAGAGATTCAAGGGGGCCCTGGGAAGGCTACACCTTC. This translates into CSARDSRGPWEGYTF.